Shown below are 9 T cell receptor beta chains from a single sample sequenced in a study of neurological immune-mediated disorders. TCRdb analysed the 5' RACE reads with MiXCR anew, one entry per CDR3 protein. The data show about 66,000 distinct CDR3 sequences, under 3.5% seen once. Sequencing used PBMCs. The receptors were sampled from a man aged 35 to 55 with multiple sclerosis.

There are many counts of this clonotype. The chain employs TRBV29-1 and TRBJ1-1; no definite D call. Germline values: CDR1 SQVTM, CDR2 ANQGSEA. The CDR3 has 12 amino acids. V was pared by 4 bases and J by 1 base, with 7 bases between. CDR3: CSVGQRNTEAFF. The CDR3 bases are TGCAGCGTTGGCCAGAGGAACACTGAAGCTTTCTTT. The complete variable domain, with remaining parts taken from reference TRBV29-1 and TRBJ1-1, reads SAVISQKPSRDICQRGTSLTIQCQVDSQVTMMFWYRQQPGQSLTLIATANQGSEATYESGFVIDKFPISRPNLTFSTLTVSNMSPEDSSIYLCSVGQRNTEAFFGQGTRLTVV.

This clonotype occurred many times. The rearrangement links TRBV12-3 or TRBV12-4 to TRBJ1-1; perhaps TRBD1 as D (5 bases). The CDR3 consists of 13 residues. Trimming cost V 2 bases and J 1 base, with 5 bases left between them. CDR3 region: CASSLRGNTEAFF. CDR3 bases: TGTGCCAGCAGTTTAAGGGGGAACACTGAAGCTTTCTTT.

The table lists this clonotype with many counts. V and J are TRBV7-9 and TRBJ1-1; D not certain. The V gene lost 2 bases and the J gene lost 1 base, with 8 bases spanning the gap. Germline V CDR1 and CDR2: SEHNR, FQNEAQ (reference sequence). The CDR3 is 14 amino acids. As DNA, the CDR3 is TGTGCCAGCAGCTTATTGGGTCCGAACACTGAAGCTTTCTTT. Encoded protein: CASSLLGPNTEAFF. Complete variable domain (other parts from reference TRBV7-9 and TRBJ1-1): DTGVSQNPRHKITKRGQNVTFRCDPISEHNRLYWYRQTLGQGPEFLTYFQNEAQLEKSRLLSDRFSAERPKGSFSTLEIQRTEQGDSAMYLCASSLLGPNTEAFFGQGTRLTVV.

This clonotype has at least ten counts. The V gene is TRBV2, the J gene TRBJ2-3, with D possibly matching TRBD2 (6 bases). With 10 bases removed from V and 2 bases from J, the gap between germline ends came to 13 bases. This CDR3 spans 13 amino acids. Germline V CDR1 and CDR2: SNHLY, FYNNEI. The DNA for the CDR3 is TGTGCCACCCCGCGGGAATCCACAGATACGCAGTATTTT. Translating it yields CATPRESTDTQYF.

Ten or more counts support this clonotype. V gene TRBV5-5 combines with J gene TRBJ2-3; 10 bases fit TRBD2. With V trimmed by 3 bases and J by 6 bases, 7 bases remained unmatched. Germline loops: CDR1 SGHKS, CDR2 YYEKEE (reference sequence). There are 15 residues in the CDR3. CDR3 sequence: CASSWLAGEADTQYF. For the CDR3, the DNA is TGTGCCAGCAGCTGGCTAGCGGGGGAGGCGGATACGCAGTATTTT. Drawing the rest from reference TRBV5-5 and TRBJ2-3, the complete variable domain is DAGVTQSPTHLIKTRGQQVTLRCSPISGHKSVSWYQQVLGQGPQFIFQYYEKEERGRGNFPDRFSARQFPNYSSELNVNALLLGDSALYLCASSWLAGEADTQYFGPGTRLTVL.

There are many counts of this clonotype. V gene TRBV5-1 combines with J gene TRBJ2-3, with D possibly being TRBD2 (5 bases). Germline-derived CDR1 and CDR2 are SGHRS and YFSETQ. Trimming removed 4 bases from V and 5 bases from J, with 11 bases in between. This CDR3 has 13 amino acids. The CDR3 bases are TGCGCCAGCAGCCCTAGGAGCGGAGATACGCAGTATTTT. Its translation is CASSPRSGDTQYF.

V and J are TRBV7-2 and TRBJ2-5, with D perhaps matching TRBD2 (7 bases). The V end was cut by 4 bases, the J end by 5 bases, with 14 bases between. The CDR3 sequence is 14 residues long. Germline CDR1 SGHTA, CDR2 FQGNSA. This CDR3 is CASSSSGGRETQYF. The CDR3 bases are TGTGCCAGCAGCTCGTCGGGGGGCCGTGAGACCCAGTACTTC.

This clonotype has at least ten counts. The V and J genes are TRBV5-1 and TRBJ2-7; 15 bases map to TRBD2. The CDR3 runs to 16 residues. V trimming: 3 bases; J trimming: 7 bases; junction bases outside the gene matches: 8. Germline CDR1 is SGHRS and CDR2 is YFSETQ. The CDR3 sequence: CASSSRTSGGAGEQYF. The CDR3 nucleotides are TGCGCCAGCAGCTCAAGGACTAGCGGGGGGGCGGGGGAGCAGTACTTC.

This clonotype was counted only a few times. This chain joins TRBV9 and TRBJ2-7; tentatively, D is TRBD2 (6 bases). Trimming took 4 bases from V and 3 from J, leaving 14 bases between them. CDR1 is SGDLS, CDR2 YYNGEE, per germline. There are 14 residues in the CDR3. The CDR3 loop is CASSPAGFGYEQYF. The CDR3 DNA reads TGTGCCAGCAGCCCCGCGGGGTTTGGCTACGAGCAGTACTTC.